These 3 T cell receptor beta chains were all obtained from the same sample, sequenced in a study of beta chain features in type 1 diabetes (dated by TCRdb to 2016 to 2019). What the research found in general, with its limitations: A moderate but significant shortening of TCRB CDR3 length was observed in type 1 diabetes patients in all four CD4+ subsets.

These receptors' targets are unknown. Libraries were constructed by the immunoSEQ multiplex PCR assay. The entire amount of isolated RNA was reverse transcribed using the High Capacity cDNA Reverse Transcription Kit, so the sequenced TCRB transcripts were expressed ones. The table comes from immuneACCESS by way of TCRdb, which keeps in-frame sequences with V and J called. Part of the clones is missing from these tables; in studies checked, under half for an unresolved V gene and the rest for unknown reasons. This sample comprises about 150,000 clones, around 7.8% of them detected only once. The ten most abundant clones make up around 0.9% of the sample. Sequenced input: central memory CD4+ T cells from blood. The receptors derive from a woman aged 40 to 55 with type 1 diabetes.

This clone was observed a handful of times. The rearrangement uses TRBV10-3 and TRBJ1-2; weak D call: TRBD1 (6 bases). Germline CDR1 and CDR2: ENHRY and SYGVKD. The CDR3 is 13 residues long. Trimming took 3 bases from V and 4 from J, leaving 9 bases between them. CDR3 residues: CAISDQGSYGYTF. The CDR3 nucleotides are TGTGCCATCAGTGATCAGGGGAGCTATGGCTACACCTTC.

The chain joins TRBV10-3 to TRBJ1-1; 8 bases fit TRBD1. CDR3 length: 15 residues. The V gene end was trimmed by 4 bases and the J gene end by 0 bases; junction bases not matched to a gene: 4. Germline V CDR1 and CDR2: ENHRY, SYGVKD. The CDR3 nucleotides read TGTGCCATCAGTGGACAGGGGCCGATGAACACTGAAGCTTTCTTT. Translating it yields CAISGQGPMNTEAFF.

This clone has a handful of counts. This sequence joins TRBV4-3 and TRBJ1-2, with D tentatively TRBD1 (5 bases). The V end lost 2 bases, the J end lost 8 bases, and 18 bases lay between the germline ends. Germline loops: CDR1 LGHNA, CDR2 YSLEER. This CDR3 comprises 15 residues. The CDR3 sequence: CASSQSPQGLEGYTF. DNA for the CDR3: TGCGCCAGCAGCCAATCGCCGCAGGGCCTGGAGGGCTACACCTTC.